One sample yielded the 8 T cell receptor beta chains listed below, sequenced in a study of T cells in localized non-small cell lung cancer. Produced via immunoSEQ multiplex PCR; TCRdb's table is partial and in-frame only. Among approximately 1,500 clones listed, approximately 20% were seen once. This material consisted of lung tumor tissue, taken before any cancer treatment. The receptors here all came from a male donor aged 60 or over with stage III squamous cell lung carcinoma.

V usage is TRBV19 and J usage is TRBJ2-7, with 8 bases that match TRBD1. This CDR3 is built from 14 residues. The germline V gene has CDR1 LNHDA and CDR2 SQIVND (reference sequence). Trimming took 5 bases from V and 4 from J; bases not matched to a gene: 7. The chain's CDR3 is CASSSTGEYYEQYF. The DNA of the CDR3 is TGTGCCAGTAGTTCGACAGGGGAATATTACGAGCAGTACTTC.

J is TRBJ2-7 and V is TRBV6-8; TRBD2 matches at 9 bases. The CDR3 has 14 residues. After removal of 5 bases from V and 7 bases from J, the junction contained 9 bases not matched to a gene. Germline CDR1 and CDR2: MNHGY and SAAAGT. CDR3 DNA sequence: TGTGCCAGCAGTGGGCGGGGGGGGCATCGTGAGCAGTACTTC. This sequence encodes CASSGRGGHREQYF.

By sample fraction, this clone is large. CDR3 bases: TGTGCCAGCAGTGATGGGTGGTCATGGGGAAATAATGAAAAACTGTTTTTT. This codes for CASSDGWSWGNNEKLFF. This chain uses TRBV6-8 with TRBJ1-4; D ambiguous. Trimming left V 5 bases short and J 4 bases short, with 20 bases between. This CDR3 region has 17 residues. Germline CDR1 and CDR2: MNHGY and SAAAGT.

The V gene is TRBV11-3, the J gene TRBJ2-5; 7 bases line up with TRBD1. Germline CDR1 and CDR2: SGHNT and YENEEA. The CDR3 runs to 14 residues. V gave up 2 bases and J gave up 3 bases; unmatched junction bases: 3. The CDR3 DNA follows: TGTGCCAGCAGCTTAATGGGACAGAAAGAGACCCAGTACTTC. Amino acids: CASSLMGQKETQYF. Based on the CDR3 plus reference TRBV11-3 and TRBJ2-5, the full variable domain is EAGVVQSPRYKIIEKKQPVAFWCNPISGHNTLYWYLQNLGQGPELLIRYENEEAVDDSQLPKDRFSAERLKGVDSTLKIQPAELGDSAVYLCASSLMGQKETQYFGPGTRLLVL.

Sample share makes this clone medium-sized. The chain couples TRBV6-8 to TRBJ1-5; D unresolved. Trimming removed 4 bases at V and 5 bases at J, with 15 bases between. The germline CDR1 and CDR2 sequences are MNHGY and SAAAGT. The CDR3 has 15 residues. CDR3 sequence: CASSLSLRGDQPQHF. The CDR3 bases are TGTGCCAGCAGTTTAAGCCTACGTGGAGATCAGCCCCAGCATTTT.

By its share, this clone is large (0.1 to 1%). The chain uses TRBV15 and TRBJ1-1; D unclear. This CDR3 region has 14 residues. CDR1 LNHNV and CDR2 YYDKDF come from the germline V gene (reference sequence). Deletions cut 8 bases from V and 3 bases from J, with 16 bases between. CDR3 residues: CATEKTGRDTEAFF. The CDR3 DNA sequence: TGTGCCACCGAGAAGACCGGGAGAGACACTGAAGCTTTCTTT.

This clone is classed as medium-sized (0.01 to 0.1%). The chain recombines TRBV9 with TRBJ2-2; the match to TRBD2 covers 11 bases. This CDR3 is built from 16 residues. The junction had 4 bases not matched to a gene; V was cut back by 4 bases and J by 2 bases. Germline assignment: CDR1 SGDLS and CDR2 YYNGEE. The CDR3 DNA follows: TGTGCCAGCAGCTCTAGCGGGGGGCGAAACACCGGGGAGCTGTTTTTT. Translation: CASSSSGGRNTGELFF. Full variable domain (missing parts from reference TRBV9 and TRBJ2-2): DSGVTQTPKHLITATGQRVTLRCSPRSGDLSVYWYQQSLDQGLQFLIQYYNGEERAKGNILERFSAQQFPDLHSELNLSSLELGDSALYFCASSSSGGRNTGELFFGEGSRLTVL.

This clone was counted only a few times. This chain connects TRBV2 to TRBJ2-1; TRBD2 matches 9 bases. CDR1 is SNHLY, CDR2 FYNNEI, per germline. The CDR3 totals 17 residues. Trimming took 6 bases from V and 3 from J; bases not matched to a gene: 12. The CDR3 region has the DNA TGTGCCAGCAGCGTAGGTGTGGCGGGGGGGTACTACAATGAGCAGTTCTTC. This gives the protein CASSVGVAGGYYNEQFF.